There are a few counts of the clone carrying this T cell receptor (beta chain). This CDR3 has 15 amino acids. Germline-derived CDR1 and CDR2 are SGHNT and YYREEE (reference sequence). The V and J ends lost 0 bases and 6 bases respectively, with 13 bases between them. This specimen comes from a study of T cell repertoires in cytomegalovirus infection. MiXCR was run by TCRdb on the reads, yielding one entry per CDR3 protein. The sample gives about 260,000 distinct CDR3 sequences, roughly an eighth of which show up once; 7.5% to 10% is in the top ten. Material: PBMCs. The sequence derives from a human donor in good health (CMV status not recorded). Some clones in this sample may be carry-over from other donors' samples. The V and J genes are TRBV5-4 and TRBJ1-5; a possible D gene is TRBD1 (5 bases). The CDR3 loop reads CASSLDGGAPQPQHF. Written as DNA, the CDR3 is TGTGCCAGCAGCTTGGATGGCGGGGCACCTCAGCCCCAGCATTTT.